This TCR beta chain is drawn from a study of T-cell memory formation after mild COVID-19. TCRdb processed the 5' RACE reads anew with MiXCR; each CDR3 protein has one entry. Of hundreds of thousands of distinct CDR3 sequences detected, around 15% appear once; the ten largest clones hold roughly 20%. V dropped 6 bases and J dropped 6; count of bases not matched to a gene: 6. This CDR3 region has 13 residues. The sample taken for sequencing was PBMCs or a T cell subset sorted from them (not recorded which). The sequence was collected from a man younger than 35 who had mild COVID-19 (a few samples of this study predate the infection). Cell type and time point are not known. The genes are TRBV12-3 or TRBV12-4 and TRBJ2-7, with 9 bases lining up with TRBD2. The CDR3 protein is CASRVAGVGEQYF. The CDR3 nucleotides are TGTGCCAGCAGGGTAGCGGGGGTCGGCGAGCAGTACTTC.